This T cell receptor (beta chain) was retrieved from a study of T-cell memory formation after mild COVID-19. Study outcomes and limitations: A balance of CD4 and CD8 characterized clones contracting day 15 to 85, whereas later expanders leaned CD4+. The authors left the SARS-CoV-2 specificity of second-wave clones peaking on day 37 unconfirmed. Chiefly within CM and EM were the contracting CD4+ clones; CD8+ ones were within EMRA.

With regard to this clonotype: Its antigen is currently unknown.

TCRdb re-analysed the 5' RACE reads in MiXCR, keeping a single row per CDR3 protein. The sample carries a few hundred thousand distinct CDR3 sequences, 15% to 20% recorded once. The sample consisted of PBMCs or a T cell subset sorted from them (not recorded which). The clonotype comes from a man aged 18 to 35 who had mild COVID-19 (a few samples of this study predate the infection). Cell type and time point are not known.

In DNA, the CDR3 is TGCGCCAGCAGCTTCGGGTCCCCGGGCCCCGGGGTGGAGTTCTTC. Translation: CASSFGSPGPGVEFF. The chain has TRBV5-1 and TRBJ2-1; perhaps TRBD2 as D (5 bases). Per the germline V gene, CDR1 is SGHRS and CDR2 is YFSETQ. V lost 2 bases, J lost 14 bases, and 23 bases lay in between. The CDR3 runs to 15 residues.